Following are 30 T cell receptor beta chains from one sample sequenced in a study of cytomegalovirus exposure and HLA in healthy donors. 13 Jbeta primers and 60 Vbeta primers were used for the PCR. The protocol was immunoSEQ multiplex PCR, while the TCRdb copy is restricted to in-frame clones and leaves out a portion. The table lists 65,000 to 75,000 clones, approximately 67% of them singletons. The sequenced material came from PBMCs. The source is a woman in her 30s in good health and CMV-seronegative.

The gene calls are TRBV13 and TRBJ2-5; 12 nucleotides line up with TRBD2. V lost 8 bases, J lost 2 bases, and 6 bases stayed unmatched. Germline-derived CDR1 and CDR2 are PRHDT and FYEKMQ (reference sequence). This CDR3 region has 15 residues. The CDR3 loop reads CASGLAGRSQETQYF. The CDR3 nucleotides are TGTGCCAGCGGACTAGCGGGGCGCTCTCAAGAGACCCAGTACTTC.

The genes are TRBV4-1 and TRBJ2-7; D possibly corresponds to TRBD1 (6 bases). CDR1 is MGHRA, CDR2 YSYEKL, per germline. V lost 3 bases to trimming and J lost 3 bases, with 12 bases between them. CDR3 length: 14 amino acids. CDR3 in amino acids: CASSQNQGNYEQYF. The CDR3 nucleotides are TGCGCCAGCAGCCAGAATCAGGGGAACTACGAGCAGTACTTC.

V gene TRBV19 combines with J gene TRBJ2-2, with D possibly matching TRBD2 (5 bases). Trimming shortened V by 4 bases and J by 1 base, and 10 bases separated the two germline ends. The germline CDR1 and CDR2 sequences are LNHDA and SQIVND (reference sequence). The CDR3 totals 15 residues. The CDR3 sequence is CASSTGFMNTGELFF. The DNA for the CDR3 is TGTGCCAGTAGTACGGGATTCATGAACACCGGGGAGCTGTTTTTT.

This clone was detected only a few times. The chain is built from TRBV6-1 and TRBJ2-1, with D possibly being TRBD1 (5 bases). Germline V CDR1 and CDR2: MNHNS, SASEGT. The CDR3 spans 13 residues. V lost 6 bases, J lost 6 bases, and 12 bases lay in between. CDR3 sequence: CASSQGEVNEQFF. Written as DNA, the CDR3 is TGTGCCAGCAGCCAGGGTGAGGTCAATGAGCAGTTCTTC.

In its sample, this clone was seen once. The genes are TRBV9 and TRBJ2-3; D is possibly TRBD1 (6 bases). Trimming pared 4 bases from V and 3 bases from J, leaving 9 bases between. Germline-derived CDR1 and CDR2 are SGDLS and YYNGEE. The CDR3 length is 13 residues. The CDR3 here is CASSRQVTDTQYF. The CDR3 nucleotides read TGTGCCAGCAGCAGACAGGTAACAGATACGCAGTATTTT.

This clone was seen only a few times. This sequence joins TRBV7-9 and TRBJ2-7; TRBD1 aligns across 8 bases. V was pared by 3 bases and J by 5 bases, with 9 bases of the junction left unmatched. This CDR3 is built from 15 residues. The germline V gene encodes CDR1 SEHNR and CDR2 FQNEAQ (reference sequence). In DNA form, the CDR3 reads TGTGCCAGCAGCTTCCCTCGGACAGGGAGGAACGAGCAGTACTTC. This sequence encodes CASSFPRTGRNEQYF.

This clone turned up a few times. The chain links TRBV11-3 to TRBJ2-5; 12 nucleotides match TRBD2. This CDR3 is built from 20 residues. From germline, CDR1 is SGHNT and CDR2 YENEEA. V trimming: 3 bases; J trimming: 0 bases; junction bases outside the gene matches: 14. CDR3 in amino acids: CASSFLPTLAGGLHQETQYF. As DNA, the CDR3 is TGTGCCAGCAGCTTTCTTCCCACACTAGCGGGGGGCCTACACCAAGAGACCCAGTACTTC.

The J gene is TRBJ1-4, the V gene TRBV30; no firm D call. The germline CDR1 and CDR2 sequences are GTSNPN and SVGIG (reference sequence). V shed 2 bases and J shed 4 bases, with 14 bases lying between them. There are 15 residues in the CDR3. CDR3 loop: CAWSLARTLNEKLFF. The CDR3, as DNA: TGTGCCTGGAGTCTAGCGCGGACCCTTAATGAAAAACTGTTTTTT.

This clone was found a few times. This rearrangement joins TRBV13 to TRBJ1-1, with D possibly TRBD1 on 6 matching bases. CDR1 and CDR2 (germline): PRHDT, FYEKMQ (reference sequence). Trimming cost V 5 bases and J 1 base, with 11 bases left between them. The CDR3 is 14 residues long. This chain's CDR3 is CASSPVQGNTEAFF. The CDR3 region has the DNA TGTGCCAGCAGCCCTGTACAGGGGAACACTGAAGCTTTCTTT.

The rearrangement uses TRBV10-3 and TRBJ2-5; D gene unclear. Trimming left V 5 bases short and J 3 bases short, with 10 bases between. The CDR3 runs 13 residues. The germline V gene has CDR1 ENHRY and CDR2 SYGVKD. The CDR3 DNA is TGTGCCATCAGTCCGGGTCTGGAAGAGACCCAGTACTTC. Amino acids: CAISPGLEETQYF.

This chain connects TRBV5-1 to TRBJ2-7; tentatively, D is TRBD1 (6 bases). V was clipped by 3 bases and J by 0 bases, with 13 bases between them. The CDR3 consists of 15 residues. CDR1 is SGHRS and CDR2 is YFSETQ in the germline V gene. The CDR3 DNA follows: TGCGCCAGCAGCTGGACCACAGGGTCCTCCTACGAGCAGTACTTC. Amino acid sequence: CASSWTTGSSYEQYF.

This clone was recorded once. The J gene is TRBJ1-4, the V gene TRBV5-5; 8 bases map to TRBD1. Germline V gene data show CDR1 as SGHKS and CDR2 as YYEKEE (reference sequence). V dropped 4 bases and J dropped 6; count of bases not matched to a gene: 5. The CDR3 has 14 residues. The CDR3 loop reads CASSKTGGDEKLFF. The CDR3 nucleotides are TGTGCCAGCAGCAAAACAGGGGGGGATGAAAAACTGTTTTTT.

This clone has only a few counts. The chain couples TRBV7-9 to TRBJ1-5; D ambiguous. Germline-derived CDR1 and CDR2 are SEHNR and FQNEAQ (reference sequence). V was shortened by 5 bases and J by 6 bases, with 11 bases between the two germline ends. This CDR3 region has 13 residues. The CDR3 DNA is TGTGCCAGCAGCCAAGACAACAGTCAGCCCCAGCATTTT. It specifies CASSQDNSQPQHF.

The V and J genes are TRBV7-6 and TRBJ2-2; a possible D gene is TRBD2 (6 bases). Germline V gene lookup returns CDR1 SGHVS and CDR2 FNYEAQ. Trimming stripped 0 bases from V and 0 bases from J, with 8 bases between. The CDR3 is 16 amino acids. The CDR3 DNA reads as TGTGCCAGCAGCTTAGCCGGGAGAGCGAACACCGGGGAGCTGTTTTTT. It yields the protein CASSLAGRANTGELFF.

The CDR3 spells CSAYRVYEQYF. CDR3 coding DNA: TGCAGCGCCTACAGGGTTTACGAGCAGTACTTC. The chain couples TRBV29-1 to TRBJ2-7; maybe TRBD1 (6 bases). The V and J ends lost 7 bases and 4 bases respectively, with 11 bases between them. The germline CDR1 and CDR2 sequences are SQVTM and ANQGSEA. This CDR3 is built from 11 residues.

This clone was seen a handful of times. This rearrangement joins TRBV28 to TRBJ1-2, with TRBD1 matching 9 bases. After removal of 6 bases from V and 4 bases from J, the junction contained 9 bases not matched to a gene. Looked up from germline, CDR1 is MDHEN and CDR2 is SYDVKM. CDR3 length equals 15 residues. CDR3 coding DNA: TGTGCCAGCAGACTTGACAGGGGGTCTGGCTATGGCTACACCTTC. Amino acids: CASRLDRGSGYGYTF.

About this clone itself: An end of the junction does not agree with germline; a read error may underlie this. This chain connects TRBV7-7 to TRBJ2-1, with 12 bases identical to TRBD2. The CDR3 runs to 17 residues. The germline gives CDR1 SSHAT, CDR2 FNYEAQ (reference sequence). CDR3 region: CASSPDLTSGGYNEQFF. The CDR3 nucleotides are TGTGCTAGCAGCCCGGACCTTACTAGCGGGGGGTACAATGAGCAGTTCTTC.

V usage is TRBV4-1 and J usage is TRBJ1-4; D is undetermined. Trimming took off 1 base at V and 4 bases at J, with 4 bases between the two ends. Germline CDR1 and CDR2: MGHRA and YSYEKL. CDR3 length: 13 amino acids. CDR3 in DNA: TGCGCCAGCAGCCAAGCCTTTAATGAAAAACTGTTTTTT. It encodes CASSQAFNEKLFF.

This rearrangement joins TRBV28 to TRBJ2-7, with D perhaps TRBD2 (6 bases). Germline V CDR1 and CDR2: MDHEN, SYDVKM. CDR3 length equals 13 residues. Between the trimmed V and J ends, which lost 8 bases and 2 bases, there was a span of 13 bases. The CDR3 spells CASCKPGAYEQYF. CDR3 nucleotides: TGTGCCAGCTGCAAGCCGGGAGCCTACGAGCAGTACTTC.

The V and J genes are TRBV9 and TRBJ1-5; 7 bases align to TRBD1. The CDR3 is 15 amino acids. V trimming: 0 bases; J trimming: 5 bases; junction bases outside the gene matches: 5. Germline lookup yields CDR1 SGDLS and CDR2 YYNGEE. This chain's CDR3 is CASSVEGARDQPQHF. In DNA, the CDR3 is TGTGCCAGCAGCGTAGAGGGGGCGAGGGATCAGCCCCAGCATTTT.

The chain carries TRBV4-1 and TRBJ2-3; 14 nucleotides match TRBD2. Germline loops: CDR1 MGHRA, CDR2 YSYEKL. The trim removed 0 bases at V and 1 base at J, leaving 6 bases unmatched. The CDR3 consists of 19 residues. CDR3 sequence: CASSQDETSGGARTDTQYF. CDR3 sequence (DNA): TGCGCCAGCAGCCAAGATGAGACTAGCGGGGGGGCGCGCACAGATACGCAGTATTTT.

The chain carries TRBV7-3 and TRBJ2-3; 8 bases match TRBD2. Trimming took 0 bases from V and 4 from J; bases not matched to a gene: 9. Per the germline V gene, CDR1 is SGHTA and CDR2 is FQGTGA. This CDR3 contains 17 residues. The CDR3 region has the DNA TGTGCCAGCAGCTTAACGCTTCGGGGGGGGAGTCCAGATACGCAGTATTTT. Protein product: CASSLTLRGGSPDTQYF.

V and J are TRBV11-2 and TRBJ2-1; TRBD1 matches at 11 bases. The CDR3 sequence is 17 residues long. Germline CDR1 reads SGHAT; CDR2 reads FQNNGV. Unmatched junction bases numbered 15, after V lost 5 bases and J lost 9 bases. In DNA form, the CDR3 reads TGTGCCAGCAGCCACACCTTGGACAGGGGGCCACGGGGTGAGCAGTTCTTC. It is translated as CASSHTLDRGPRGEQFF.

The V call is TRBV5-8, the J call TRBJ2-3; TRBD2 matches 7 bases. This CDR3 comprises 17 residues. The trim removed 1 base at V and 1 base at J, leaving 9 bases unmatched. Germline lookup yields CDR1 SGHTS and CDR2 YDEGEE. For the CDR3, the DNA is TGTGCCAGCAGCTTGATAGCTATGGCGGGGGGCACAGATACGCAGTATTTT. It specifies CASSLIAMAGGTDTQYF.

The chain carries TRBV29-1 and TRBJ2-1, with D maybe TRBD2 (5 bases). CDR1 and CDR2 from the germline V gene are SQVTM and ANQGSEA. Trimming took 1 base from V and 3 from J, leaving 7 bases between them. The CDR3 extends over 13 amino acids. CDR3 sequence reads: CSVEGTVYNEQFF. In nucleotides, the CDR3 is TGCAGCGTTGAAGGGACTGTCTACAATGAGCAGTTCTTC.

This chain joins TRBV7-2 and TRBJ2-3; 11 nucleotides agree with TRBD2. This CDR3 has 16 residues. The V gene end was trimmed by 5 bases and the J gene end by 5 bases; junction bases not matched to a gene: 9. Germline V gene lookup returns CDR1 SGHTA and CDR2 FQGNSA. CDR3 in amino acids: CASSVGVTSGGDTQYF. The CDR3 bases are TGTGCCAGCAGCGTGGGGGTAACTAGCGGGGGAGATACGCAGTATTTT.

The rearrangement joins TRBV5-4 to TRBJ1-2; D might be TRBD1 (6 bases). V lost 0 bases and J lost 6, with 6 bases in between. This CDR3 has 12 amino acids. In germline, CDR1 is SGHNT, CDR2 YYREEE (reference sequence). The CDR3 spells CASSLAGDGYTF. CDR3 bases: TGTGCCAGCAGCTTGGCAGGGGATGGCTACACCTTC.

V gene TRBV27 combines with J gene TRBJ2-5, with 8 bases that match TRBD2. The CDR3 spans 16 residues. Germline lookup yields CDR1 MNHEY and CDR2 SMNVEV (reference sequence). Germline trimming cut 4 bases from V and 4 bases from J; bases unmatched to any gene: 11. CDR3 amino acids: CASSSAGGGFRETQYF. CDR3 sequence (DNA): TGTGCCAGCAGTTCGGCGGGGGGCGGATTCAGAGAGACCCAGTACTTC.

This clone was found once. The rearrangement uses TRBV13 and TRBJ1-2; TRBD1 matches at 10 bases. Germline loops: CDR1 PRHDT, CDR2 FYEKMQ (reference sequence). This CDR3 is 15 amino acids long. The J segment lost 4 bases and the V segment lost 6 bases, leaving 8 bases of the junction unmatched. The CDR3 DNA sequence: TGTGCCAGCAGTCGAACGACAGGGGGCGTCTATGGCTACACCTTC. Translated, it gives CASSRTTGGVYGYTF.

In DNA form, the CDR3 reads TGTGCCAGCAGCCCGAGACAGGGGTGGGACACTGAAGCTTTCTTT. This translates into CASSPRQGWDTEAFF. V is TRBV11-3 and J is TRBJ1-1; 8 bases align to TRBD1. CDR3 size: 15 residues. CDR1 is SGHNT and CDR2 is YENEEA in the germline V gene. After removal of 5 bases from V and 3 bases from J, the junction contained 8 bases not matched to a gene.